There are a few counts of the clone carrying this T cell receptor (beta chain). As yet, its antigen is unknown. This sample was taken from a study of beta chain features in type 1 diabetes. Trimming left V 0 bases short and J 4 bases short, with 10 bases between. The CDR3 length is 14 residues. Germline V gene lookup returns CDR1 SGHRS and CDR2 YFSETQ. Study-level points and caveats: A closer apparent resemblance between naive, central memory and Treg TCRB repertoires was seen in patients than in healthy donors. Shortening of TCRB CDR3s, moderate but significant, appeared in all four CD4+ subsets of Type 1 diabetes patients.

TCRB transcripts that were expressed got sequenced, as all of the isolated RNA had been reverse transcribed. Here immunoSEQ multiplex PCR was the method, and the copy in TCRdb shows in-frame clones only, minus some. The sample records over 650,000 clones, over 11% being singletons. The sample was naive CD4+ T cells from blood. This TCR was sampled from a man aged 18 to 29 with type 1 diabetes. This rearrangement joins TRBV5-1 to TRBJ1-1; D may be TRBD1 (6 bases). DNA for the CDR3: TGCGCCAGCAGCTTGGTTGGGGGGCCCACTGAAGCTTTCTTT. Its translation: CASSLVGGPTEAFF.